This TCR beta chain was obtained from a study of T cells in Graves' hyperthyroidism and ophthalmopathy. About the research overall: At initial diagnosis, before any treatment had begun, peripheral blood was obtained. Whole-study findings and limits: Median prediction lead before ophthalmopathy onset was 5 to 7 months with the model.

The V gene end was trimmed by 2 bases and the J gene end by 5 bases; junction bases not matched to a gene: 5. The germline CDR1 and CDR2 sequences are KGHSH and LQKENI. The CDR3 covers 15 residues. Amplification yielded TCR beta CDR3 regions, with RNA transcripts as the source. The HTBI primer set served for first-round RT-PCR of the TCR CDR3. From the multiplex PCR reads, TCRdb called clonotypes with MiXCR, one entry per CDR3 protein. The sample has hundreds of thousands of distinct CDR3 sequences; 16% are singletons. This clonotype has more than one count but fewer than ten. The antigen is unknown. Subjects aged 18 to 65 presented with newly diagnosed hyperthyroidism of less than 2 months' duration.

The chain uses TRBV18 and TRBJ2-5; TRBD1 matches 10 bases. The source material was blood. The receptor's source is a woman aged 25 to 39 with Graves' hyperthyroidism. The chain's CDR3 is CASSPGTGVRETQYF. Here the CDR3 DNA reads TGTGCCAGCTCACCAGGGACAGGGGTTCGGGAGACCCAGTACTTC.